A selection of T cell receptor beta chains follows, all from one sample in a study of blood T cell repertoires in COVID-19. TCRdb's table, derived via immunoSEQ multiplex PCR, lists solely in-frame clones and lacks some. The table records tens of thousands of clones, about 80% of them present only once. Sequencing was performed on peripheral blood. Receptor source: a man between 60 and 70 years old with active or convalescent COVID-19. Both conserved end residues are trimmed from each CDR3.

j_gene,v_gene,CDR3aa
TRBJ1-6,TRBV24-1,ATSESTYNSPLH
TRBJ1-3,TRBV6-5,ASRTGLNSGNTIY
TRBJ2-1,TRBV21-1,ASSKRGASGGAYNEQF
TRBJ2-3,TRBV4-3,ASSPGQGTTDTQY
TRBJ2-2,TRBV19,ASSIASGAGELF
TRBJ1-4,TRBV25-1,ASSEERSPRIEKLF
TRBJ2-3,TRBV5-1,ASGQGTSTDTQY
TRBJ1-1,TRBV7-2,ASSPGTANTEAF
TRBJ1-2,TRBV30,AWTRTGPSYGYT
TRBJ2-2,TRBV5-1,ASSLSGDWGTGELF
TRBJ1-2,TRBV18,ASSGSGTGSYGYT
TRBJ1-4,TRBV28,ASSLFPIPRQGETATNEKLF
TRBJ1-2,TRBV2,ASEGQQGDT
TRBJ1-1,TRBV5-5,ASSRTGNTEAF
TRBJ2-7,TRBV19,ASRTRTSGYHEQY
TRBJ2-3,TRBV19,ASRLQGNGPDTQY
TRBJ1-6,TRBV3-1/TRBV3-2,ASSQGPGGESPLH
TRBJ1-6,TRBV2,ASSERQGVGSPLH
TRBJ2-1,TRBV24-1,ATSDGGSNEQF
TRBJ1-5,TRBV18,ASSPGQGVDQPQH
TRBJ1-3,TRBV28,ASSPSRGNTGNTIY
TRBJ2-5,TRBV6-2/TRBV6-3,ASSLDFTTSGGETQY
TRBJ1-1,TRBV19,ASTGKLNTEAF
TRBJ2-3,TRBV4-1,ASSRGDERYTQY
TRBJ2-7,TRBV11-2,ASSSTRGSYEQY
TRBJ1-1,TRBV28,ASSSLGRGTEAF
TRBJ2-5,TRBV2,ASSEQGTETQY
TRBJ1-1,TRBV5-1,ASSLDTPGDTEAF
TRBJ1-2,TRBV18,ASSPDSLPYLNYGYT
TRBJ1-3,TRBV5-1,ASSLDHSGNTIY
TRBJ2-7,TRBV5-1,ASSTANPSYEQY
TRBJ1-4,TRBV3-1/TRBV3-2,ASSLRGGSNEKLF
TRBJ2-3,TRBV28,ASTARTSGSTDTQY
TRBJ2-1,TRBV18,ASSWRGTYNEQF
TRBJ1-4,TRBV11-2,ASSSGGSATNEKLF